This passage covers 31 T cell receptor beta chains from one sample sequenced in a study of shared clonotypes between healthy human individuals (TCRdb year 2020). The library relied on the immunoSEQ multiplex PCR assay. Here the immuneACCESS table is served through TCRdb, limited to in-frame sequences with V and J called. Missing clones are a known gap in these copies; in checked studies unresolved V genes cover under half, and the rest lacks a known reason. For this sample there are millions of clones; just over 90% appear just once. The ten largest clones add up to 0.39% of the sample. Sequencing input: naive CD4+ T cells from PBMCs. Sample cell subset or site, as interpreted from the label and publication: CD45RA+ positively selected. The receptors were sampled from a man aged 18 to 29 in good health. Some clones in this sample may be carry-over from other donors' samples.

The rearrangement uses TRBV10-1 and TRBJ2-7; D might be TRBD2 (6 bases). The CDR3 covers 12 residues. V was cut by 5 bases and J by 4 bases, with 9 bases left in between. Germline CDR1 WNHNN, CDR2 SYGVQD (reference sequence). In nucleotides, the CDR3 is TGCGCCAGCAGTAGGCGGGGATACGAGCAGTACTTC. As protein: CASSRRGYEQYF.

The CDR3 DNA is TGTGCCAGCAGCGAAACTAGAGACTCCTACGAGCAGTACTTC. This gives the protein CASSETRDSYEQYF. This chain joins TRBV11-2 and TRBJ2-7; maybe TRBD2 (5 bases). Deletions cut 5 bases from V and 0 bases from J, with 11 bases between. Per germline, CDR1 SGHAT and CDR2 FQNNGV. The CDR3 runs to 14 residues.

As for this clone: Distinct nucleotide sequences in the sample also encode this CDR3. In DNA form, the CDR3 reads TGCGCCAGCAGCCTCGGGAAGGATACGCAGTATTTT. Protein sequence: CASSLGKDTQYF. The V call is TRBV5-1, the J call TRBJ2-3; maybe TRBD2 (5 bases). The CDR3 consists of 12 residues. CDR1 is SGHRS, CDR2 YFSETQ, per germline. The ends were cut back, 4 bases at V and 6 bases at J, with 9 bases in the middle.

This chain joins TRBV19 and TRBJ2-7, with 10 bases aligning to TRBD2. The CDR3 is 15 amino acids. The germline gives CDR1 LNHDA, CDR2 SQIVND (reference sequence). V was pared by 5 bases and J by 2 bases, with 6 bases of the junction left unmatched. CDR3 in amino acids: CASSPLAGVAYEQYF. CDR3 sequence (DNA): TGTGCCAGTAGTCCCCTAGCGGGAGTGGCCTACGAGCAGTACTTC.

This clone was found once. The rearrangement links TRBV5-1 to TRBJ1-2, with 7 bases matching TRBD1. The germline CDR1 and CDR2 sequences are SGHRS and YFSETQ. V lost 4 bases, J lost 6 bases, and 12 bases stayed unmatched. The CDR3 runs to 15 residues. The CDR3 nucleotides read TGCGCCAGCAGCACTAGACAGGGAGCAGCCCATGGCTACACCTTC. It translates to CASSTRQGAAHGYTF. Full variable domain (missing parts from reference TRBV5-1 and TRBJ1-2): KAGVTQTPRYLIKTRGQQVTLSCSPISGHRSVSWYQQTPGQGLQFLFEYFSETQRNKGNFPGRFSGRQFSNSRSEMNVSTLELGDSALYLCASSTRQGAAHGYTFGSGTRLTVV.

This rearrangement joins TRBV15 to TRBJ1-4, with D maybe TRBD1 (5 bases). V lost 1 base to trimming and J lost 4 bases, with 16 bases between them. The germline V gene encodes CDR1 LNHNV and CDR2 YYDKDF (reference sequence). There are 17 residues in the CDR3. Written as DNA, the CDR3 is TGTGCCACCAGCAGAGGGACAAGCACTTTGGGTAATGAAAAACTGTTTTTT. Its protein product is CATSRGTSTLGNEKLFF.

The chain couples TRBV15 to TRBJ1-5; D not certain. The CDR3 length is 17 residues. The germline V gene has CDR1 LNHNV and CDR2 YYDKDF (reference sequence). V was clipped by 1 base and J by 2 bases, with 15 bases between them. CDR3 sequence reads: CATSRVGIRGGNQPQHF. The DNA of the CDR3 is TGTGCCACCAGCAGAGTGGGGATTCGGGGAGGCAATCAGCCCCAGCATTTT.

The rearrangement joins TRBV27 to TRBJ1-5; D ambiguous. Per germline, CDR1 MNHEY and CDR2 SMNVEV (reference sequence). CDR3 size: 17 residues. Between the trimmed V and J ends, which lost 5 bases and 5 bases, there was a span of 22 bases. The CDR3 coding sequence is TGTGCCAGCAGTCCTAAGGCGGTCTCACCGAGGGATCAGCCCCAGCATTTT. The encoded protein is CASSPKAVSPRDQPQHF.

The chain employs TRBV28 and TRBJ2-1, with D hard to call. Between the trimmed V and J ends, which lost 6 bases and 5 bases, there was a span of 5 bases. In germline, CDR1 is MDHEN, CDR2 SYDVKM. The CDR3 sequence is 11 residues long. This chain's CDR3 is CASRDHNEQFF. The CDR3 DNA follows: TGTGCCAGCAGGGACCACAATGAGCAGTTCTTC. The full variable domain, in which reference TRBV28 and TRBJ2-1 provide the parts outside the CDR3, is DVKVTQSSRYLVKRTGEKVFLECVQDMDHENMFWYRQDPGLGLRLIYFSYDVKMKEKGDIPEGYSVSREKKERFSLILESASTNQTSMYLCASRDHNEQFFGPGTRLTVL.

V is TRBV19 and J is TRBJ2-7, with a weak D call TRBD2 (6 bases). Germline V gives CDR1 LNHDA, CDR2 SQIVND (reference sequence). Trimming pared 3 bases from V and 0 bases from J, leaving 24 bases between. The CDR3 totals 19 residues. The CDR3 protein is CASSIGNPWEAESSYEQYF. For the CDR3, the DNA is TGTGCCAGTAGTATTGGTAATCCCTGGGAGGCGGAAAGCTCCTACGAGCAGTACTTC. Filled out from reference TRBV19 and TRBJ2-7, the complete variable domain reads DGGITQSPKYLFRKEGQNVTLSCEQNLNHDAMYWYRQDPGQGLRLIYYSQIVNDFQKGDIAEGYSVSREKKESFPLTVTSAQKNPTAFYLCASSIGNPWEAESSYEQYFGPGTRLTVT.

This clone was found once. The V and J genes are TRBV5-1 and TRBJ2-3; 10 bases agree with TRBD2. Germline V lookup: CDR1 SGHRS, CDR2 YFSETQ. After removal of 4 bases from V and 1 base from J, the junction contained 6 bases not matched to a gene. CDR3 length: 16 amino acids. The CDR3 DNA sequence: TGCGCCAGCAGCCCAGCCGGGACTAGCGGCACAGATACGCAGTATTTT. This codes for CASSPAGTSGTDTQYF.

This clone was recorded only once. DNA for the CDR3: TGTGCCAGCAGCACCTACAGGGGAAATAACTATGGCTACACCTTC. It is translated as CASSTYRGNNYGYTF. The chain recombines TRBV11-2 with TRBJ1-2; 7 nucleotides agree with TRBD1. The CDR3 runs to 15 residues. Germline-derived CDR1 and CDR2 are SGHAT and FQNNGV. Trimming at V came to 5 bases and at J to 1 base, leaving 7 bases not matched to a gene.

The rearrangement joins TRBV14 to TRBJ1-2; 9 bases match TRBD1. V dropped 4 bases and J dropped 4; count of bases not matched to a gene: 4. The CDR3 sequence is 14 residues long. Germline V gives CDR1 SGHDN, CDR2 FVKESK. Written as DNA, the CDR3 is TGTGCCAGCAGCCGCCCGGGACAGGGCTATGGCTACACCTTC. The encoded protein is CASSRPGQGYGYTF.

The chain is built from TRBV27 and TRBJ1-5, with a tentative D call TRBD1 (5 bases). Trimming left V 6 bases short and J 7 bases short, with 25 bases between. Per germline, CDR1 MNHEY and CDR2 SMNVEV (reference sequence). The CDR3 is 17 residues long. The CDR3 region is CASSHLGSGTEIQPQHF. The CDR3 region has the DNA TGTGCCAGCAGCCACCTGGGTTCCGGGACGGAAATCCAGCCCCAGCATTTT.

This chain uses TRBV7-3 with TRBJ1-3; TRBD1 matches at 7 bases. In germline, CDR1 is SGHTA, CDR2 FQGTGA. Trimming cost V 5 bases and J 4 bases; bases outside gene matches: 14. This CDR3 is built from 17 residues. The CDR3 reads CASSPRRRQGIGNTIYF. The CDR3 region has the DNA TGTGCCAGCAGCCCAAGACGGCGACAGGGCATCGGAAACACCATATATTTT.

This sequence joins TRBV11-2 and TRBJ2-5; TRBD1 matches at 11 bases. V was pared by 5 bases and J by 5 bases, with 7 bases of the junction left unmatched. CDR3 length: 15 amino acids. Germline V gene lookup returns CDR1 SGHAT and CDR2 FQNNGV. As DNA, the CDR3 is TGTGCCAGCAGCGTAAGGACAGGGGGCGGCGAGACCCAGTACTTC. Its translation: CASSVRTGGGETQYF.

Note on this clone: Its ends do not fully match the called genes, so a read error is possible. This sequence joins TRBV27 and TRBJ2-3; D unresolved. This CDR3 has 13 residues. The germline V gene encodes CDR1 MNHEY and CDR2 SMNVEV (reference sequence). The CDR3 spells CASGLDGTDTQYF. The DNA of the CDR3 is TGTGCCAGCGGTTTGGACGGCACAGATACGCAGTATTTT.

The chain couples TRBV28 to TRBJ2-3; D is uncertain. V gave up 5 bases and J gave up 7 bases, with 13 bases separating them. CDR1 MDHEN and CDR2 SYDVKM come from the germline V gene. CDR3 length: 13 amino acids. CDR3 coding DNA: TGTGCCAGCAGTATTTATAGCCTGCATACGCAGTATTTT. Amino acids: CASSIYSLHTQYF.

This chain uses TRBV5-4 with TRBJ2-5; D gene unclear. Germline CDR1 reads SGHNT; CDR2 reads YYREEE (reference sequence). CDR3 length: 16 residues. Trimming shortened V by 1 base and J by 3 bases, and 16 bases separated the two germline ends. The chain's CDR3 is CASSLIGRATEETQYF. The CDR3 nucleotides are TGTGCCAGCAGCTTGATTGGACGGGCAACCGAAGAGACCCAGTACTTC.

V usage is TRBV15 and J usage is TRBJ1-2; possibly TRBD1 for D (5 bases). Germline values: CDR1 LNHNV, CDR2 YYDKDF (reference sequence). This CDR3 is built from 13 residues. V lost 2 bases and J 7 bases, leaving 11 bases between the germline ends. The CDR3 DNA is TGTGCCACCAGCAGATCGCAGGGTTTTGGCTACACCTTC. It specifies CATSRSQGFGYTF.

V and J are TRBV5-1 and TRBJ1-4; 7 bases are shared with TRBD1. This CDR3 spans 14 amino acids. CDR1 is SGHRS, CDR2 YFSETQ, per germline. V was clipped by 1 base and J by 5 bases; unmatched bases: 2. The CDR3 sequence is CASSLTGVNEKLFF. The DNA of the CDR3 is TGCGCCAGCAGCTTGACAGGGGTAAATGAAAAACTGTTTTTT.

This sequence joins TRBV2 and TRBJ2-5; D is unresolved. V gave up 3 bases and J gave up 1 base, with 6 bases separating them. Germline values: CDR1 SNHLY, CDR2 FYNNEI. This CDR3 is built from 13 residues. CDR3 sequence reads: CASSELIQETQYF. CDR3 bases: TGTGCCAGCAGTGAGCTTATCCAAGAGACCCAGTACTTC.

This clone was detected only once. The chain links TRBV7-9 to TRBJ2-2; D tentatively reads TRBD1 or TRBD2 (5 bases each). Germline V gene data show CDR1 as SEHNR and CDR2 as FQNEAQ (reference sequence). Trimming stripped 4 bases from V and 9 bases from J, with 12 bases between. CDR3 length: 13 amino acids. CDR3 protein: CASSSGLPRELFF. In DNA form, the CDR3 reads TGTGCCAGCAGCTCGGGGCTCCCGAGGGAGCTGTTTTTT.

This chain connects TRBV7-9 to TRBJ1-1; 11 bases map to TRBD1. Germline CDR1 is SEHNR and CDR2 is FQNEAQ (reference sequence). J gave up 6 bases and V 0 bases, and 6 bases lay outside the gene matches. The CDR3 has 16 amino acids. In nucleotides, the CDR3 is TGTGCCAGCAGCTTAGCGGGACAGGGGGACAACGCTGAAGCTTTCTTT. Its translation: CASSLAGQGDNAEAFF.

This clone was observed a single time. This sequence joins TRBV28 and TRBJ1-1, with unresolved D. The CDR3 consists of 14 residues. Germline-derived CDR1 and CDR2 are MDHEN and SYDVKM. Between the trimmed V and J ends, which lost 7 bases and 4 bases, there was a span of 16 bases. CDR3 sequence: CASIPGDWGTEAFF. CDR3 sequence (DNA): TGTGCCAGCATCCCCGGCGATTGGGGCACTGAAGCTTTCTTT. The whole variable domain, filled in from reference TRBV28 and TRBJ1-1, reads DVKVTQSSRYLVKRTGEKVFLECVQDMDHENMFWYRQDPGLGLRLIYFSYDVKMKEKGDIPEGYSVSREKKERFSLILESASTNQTSMYLCASIPGDWGTEAFFGQGTRLTVV.

The chain recombines TRBV18 with TRBJ2-2; 10 bases are shared with TRBD1. V lost 6 bases to trimming and J lost 5 bases; unmatched junction nucleotides: 6. The CDR3 spans 15 residues. Germline V CDR1 and CDR2: KGHSH, LQKENI. In DNA form, the CDR3 reads TGTGCCAGCTCGCGACAGGGGGCGCGGACCGGGGAGCTGTTTTTT. Translation: CASSRQGARTGELFF.

In DNA form, the CDR3 reads TGCAGTGCGCACGGCACGGGGGAGCAGTACTTC. This sequence encodes CSAHGTGEQYF. V usage is TRBV20-1 and J usage is TRBJ2-7; a weak D match, TRBD2 (5 bases). From germline, CDR1 is DFQATT and CDR2 SNEGSKA (reference sequence). V was clipped by 6 bases and J by 7 bases, with 13 bases between them. The CDR3 is made up of 11 amino acids.

V usage is TRBV5-6 and J usage is TRBJ2-1; tentatively, D is TRBD1 (5 bases). The CDR3 has 15 amino acids. V was clipped by 3 bases and J by 4 bases, with 14 bases between them. CDR1 is SGHDT, CDR2 YYEEEE, per germline. The CDR3 coding sequence is TGTGCCAGCAGCTCCCGCCCCGACAGTTACAATGAGCAGTTCTTC. This translates into CASSSRPDSYNEQFF.

The chain joins TRBV19 to TRBJ2-7, with D possibly matching TRBD2 (6 bases). Germline loops: CDR1 LNHDA, CDR2 SQIVND (reference sequence). V lost 4 bases and J lost 4, with 20 bases in between. The CDR3 spans 16 residues. CDR3 loop: CASSTGGAVRLYEQYF. The DNA for the CDR3 is TGTGCCAGTAGTACCGGCGGGGCAGTGCGACTTTACGAGCAGTACTTC.

For the CDR3, the DNA is TGTGCCAGCAGGGGCCCGGGAGCCGAGAATGAGCAGTTCTTC. Protein: CASRGPGAENEQFF. V and J are TRBV6-5 and TRBJ2-1; D may be TRBD2 (6 bases). CDR3 length: 14 residues. Germline assignment: CDR1 MNHEY and CDR2 SVGAGI. Trimming cost V 6 bases and J 7 bases, with 16 bases left between them.

This sequence joins TRBV30 and TRBJ2-1; D ambiguous. The CDR3 is 11 amino acids. With 6 bases removed from V and 4 bases from J, the gap between germline ends came to 7 bases. The germline V gene encodes CDR1 GTSNPN and CDR2 SVGIG (reference sequence). CDR3 DNA sequence: TGTGCCTGTAGTCAGTACAATGAGCAGTTCTTC. Encoded protein: CACSQYNEQFF.